The rows below give T cell receptor beta chains drawn from one sample of a study of Graves' ophthalmopathy and Graves' hyperthyroidism. TCRdb reanalysed the multiplex PCR reads using MiXCR and keeps one entry per CDR3 protein. The sample lists 900,000 to 1,200,000 distinct CDR3 sequences; about 36% were seen once. Material: peripheral blood or thyroid tissue (not recorded which). Source of these receptors: an adult man with Graves' hyperthyroidism. Both conserved end residues are part of each CDR3. Each record gives: V gene, D gene, clone size, J gene, CDR3 DNA, CDR3 protein. The D gene is left open where the match is weak. Size is omitted from some rows. Given values are once, few, many or a class for expanded clones.

v_call: TRBV20-1
d_call: NA
clone_size: once
j_call: TRBJ1-2
cdr3_nt: TGCAGTGCTAAGAACAGCTATGGCTACACCTTC
cdr3_aa: CSAKNSYGYTF

v_call: TRBV4-1
d_call: NA
clone_size: NA
j_call: TRBJ1-4
cdr3_nt: TGCGCCAGCAGCTCCGCCGGGCACCTTAATGAAAAACTGTTTTTT
cdr3_aa: CASSSAGHLNEKLFF

v_call: TRBV6-6
d_call: NA
clone_size: few
j_call: TRBJ1-1
cdr3_nt: TGTGCCAGCAGTTACCCATATGAGGATTGCGTAAGGAGCACTGAAGCTTTCTTT
cdr3_aa: CASSYPYEDCVRSTEAFF

v_call: TRBV12-3/TRBV12-4
d_call: NA
clone_size: few
j_call: TRBJ1-1
cdr3_nt: TGTGCCAGCCAACAGGGAAAAGGTACTGAAGCTTTCTTT
cdr3_aa: CASQQGKGTEAFF

v_call: TRBV6-5
d_call: NA
clone_size: NA
j_call: TRBJ1-1
cdr3_nt: TGTGCCAGCAGTTACTTTGCGGGAGGGAACACTGAAGCTTTCTTT
cdr3_aa: CASSYFAGGNTEAFF

v_call: TRBV15
d_call: TRBD1
clone_size: NA
j_call: TRBJ1-5
cdr3_nt: TGTGCCACCAGCAGCTTACAGGGGGGCAGCAATCAGCCCCAGCATTTT
cdr3_aa: CATSSLQGGSNQPQHF

v_call: TRBV15
d_call: NA
clone_size: NA
j_call: TRBJ2-5
cdr3_nt: TGTGCCACCAGCAGAGATTCACGCCAACGAGGGACCCAGTACTTC
cdr3_aa: CATSRDSRQRGTQYF

v_call: TRBV2
d_call: TRBD1
clone_size: many
j_call: TRBJ2-5
cdr3_nt: TGTGCCGGTAACCACAGGGGACCACAAGAGACCCAGTACTTC
cdr3_aa: CAGNHRGPQETQYF

v_call: TRBV7-2
d_call: NA
clone_size: many
j_call: TRBJ1-2
cdr3_nt: TGTGCCAGCAGCTTAAGGGTAATCGACTATGGCTACACCTTC
cdr3_aa: CASSLRVIDYGYTF

v_call: TRBV28
d_call: NA
clone_size: few
j_call: TRBJ1-5
cdr3_nt: TGTGCCAGCAGTTTGATTTGGGTTCAGCCCCAGCATTTT
cdr3_aa: CASSLIWVQPQHF

v_call: TRBV20-1
d_call: NA
clone_size: NA
j_call: TRBJ2-7
cdr3_nt: TGCAGTGCTTCAGTCCCCGGGGGACTGGCCTACGAGCAGTACTTC
cdr3_aa: CSASVPGGLAYEQYF

v_call: TRBV20-1
d_call: TRBD2
clone_size: NA
j_call: TRBJ2-5
cdr3_nt: TGCAGTGCTAGAGATTTCGGGAGGGAAGAGACCCAGTACTTC
cdr3_aa: CSARDFGREETQYF

v_call: TRBV9
d_call: TRBD1
clone_size: NA
j_call: TRBJ2-7
cdr3_nt: TGTGCCAGCTCACCCGGACAGGGAGACAACGAGCAGTACTTC
cdr3_aa: CASSPGQGDNEQYF

v_call: TRBV15
d_call: NA
clone_size: many
j_call: TRBJ2-7
cdr3_nt: TGTGCCACCAGCAGAGGCCGGGAGACCTACGAGCAGTACTTC
cdr3_aa: CATSRGRETYEQYF

v_call: TRBV18
d_call: TRBD1
clone_size: few
j_call: TRBJ1-6
cdr3_nt: TGTGCCAGCGCCGGGACAGAGCATTCACCCCTCCACTTT
cdr3_aa: CASAGTEHSPLHF

v_call: TRBV10-3
d_call: TRBD2
clone_size: few
j_call: TRBJ2-5
cdr3_nt: TGTGCCATCAGTGACCCCAATAGCGGGGTGGGGTTAAGAGAGACCCAGTACTTC
cdr3_aa: CAISDPNSGVGLRETQYF

v_call: TRBV29-1
d_call: TRBD1
clone_size: NA
j_call: TRBJ2-5
cdr3_nt: TGCAGCGTCGCGGGACAGGCGGAAGAGACCCAGTACTTC
cdr3_aa: CSVAGQAEETQYF

v_call: TRBV7-9
d_call: TRBD1
clone_size: few
j_call: TRBJ1-4
cdr3_nt: TGTGCCAGCAGACCCGGGACAGGGTGGGGAAAACTGTTTTTT
cdr3_aa: CASRPGTGWGKLFF

v_call: TRBV7-2
d_call: NA
clone_size: NA
j_call: TRBJ1-1
cdr3_nt: TGTGCCAGCAGCTTGTTAGGGCGCAGGGTCAACACTGAAGCTTTCTTT
cdr3_aa: CASSLLGRRVNTEAFF

v_call: TRBV6-5
d_call: NA
clone_size: NA
j_call: TRBJ2-7
cdr3_nt: TGTGCCAGCAGTCCACAGGCCGAGTGGCGGCAGTACTTC
cdr3_aa: CASSPQAEWRQYF

v_call: TRBV29-1
d_call: NA
clone_size: NA
j_call: TRBJ2-7
cdr3_nt: TGCAGCGTTCGTCAGGGGCCCCAGGGGGGATACGAGCAGTACTTC
cdr3_aa: CSVRQGPQGGYEQYF

v_call: TRBV12-3/TRBV12-4
d_call: NA
clone_size: many
j_call: TRBJ2-6
cdr3_nt: TGTGCCAGCAGCCCCCCAGTAACTGGGGCCAACGTCCTGACTTTC
cdr3_aa: CASSPPVTGANVLTF

v_call: TRBV14
d_call: NA
clone_size: NA
j_call: TRBJ1-1
cdr3_nt: TGTGCCAGCAGCCAAGAGCGGCACACTGAAGCTTTCTTT
cdr3_aa: CASSQERHTEAFF

v_call: TRBV15
d_call: NA
clone_size: NA
j_call: TRBJ2-3
cdr3_nt: TGTGCCACCAGCAGCTTGCAGGGTCAGAGCACAGATACGCAGTATTTT
cdr3_aa: CATSSLQGQSTDTQYF

v_call: TRBV12-3/TRBV12-4
d_call: NA
clone_size: NA
j_call: TRBJ2-7
cdr3_nt: TGTGCCAGCAGCCTAGGAGACGGGACAGCGGGCTACGAGCAGTACTTC
cdr3_aa: CASSLGDGTAGYEQYF

v_call: TRBV20-1
d_call: TRBD2
clone_size: NA
j_call: TRBJ2-7
cdr3_nt: TGCAGTGCTAGAGATTATAGGCTAGCGGGGGAGTACTTC
cdr3_aa: CSARDYRLAGEYF

v_call: TRBV25-1
d_call: NA
clone_size: NA
j_call: TRBJ1-3
cdr3_nt: TGTGCCAGCAGTGAGGTCGGTTCTGGTGGAAACACCATATATTTT
cdr3_aa: CASSEVGSGGNTIYF

v_call: TRBV4-3
d_call: NA
clone_size: few
j_call: TRBJ1-1
cdr3_nt: TGCGCCAGCAGCCAAGATGGTACGGCGGCAGTGAACACTGAAGCTTTCTTT
cdr3_aa: CASSQDGTAAVNTEAFF

v_call: TRBV7-2
d_call: TRBD2
clone_size: many
j_call: TRBJ2-7
cdr3_nt: TGTGCCAGCAGCTTCGGGCGGGAGGGCCCGTCTCCCGAGCAGTACTTC
cdr3_aa: CASSFGREGPSPEQYF

v_call: TRBV5-1
d_call: TRBD1
clone_size: NA
j_call: TRBJ2-5
cdr3_nt: TGCGCCAGCAGCCGACAGGGGCGCTCCCCGACTAAAGAGACCCAGTACTTC
cdr3_aa: CASSRQGRSPTKETQYF

v_call: TRBV12-3/TRBV12-4
d_call: TRBD1
clone_size: NA
j_call: TRBJ2-5
cdr3_nt: TGTGCCAGCAGCTCCCGGGACAGGGTGCGGCAAGAGACCCAGTACTTC
cdr3_aa: CASSSRDRVRQETQYF

v_call: TRBV19
d_call: NA
clone_size: few
j_call: TRBJ1-2
cdr3_nt: TGTGCCAGCAGCTCCCTCGCTTGGTATGGCTACACCTTC
cdr3_aa: CASSSLAWYGYTF

v_call: TRBV5-1
d_call: NA
clone_size: many
j_call: TRBJ1-2
cdr3_nt: TGCGCCAGCAGTCTCACTCCGACAAGCCTTAACTATGGCTACACCTTC
cdr3_aa: CASSLTPTSLNYGYTF

v_call: TRBV7-2
d_call: TRBD1
clone_size: NA
j_call: TRBJ2-5
cdr3_nt: TGTGCCAGCAGGTCTGGGACAGGGATGATTCAGGAGACCCAGTACTTC
cdr3_aa: CASRSGTGMIQETQYF

v_call: TRBV10-3
d_call: TRBD1
clone_size: NA
j_call: TRBJ2-6
cdr3_nt: TGTGCCATCGGCGAACAGGGGGCAAACTATGGGGCCAACGTCCTGACTTTC
cdr3_aa: CAIGEQGANYGANVLTF

v_call: TRBV2
d_call: TRBD1
clone_size: NA
j_call: TRBJ2-5
cdr3_nt: TGTGCCAGCAGGGTGGGACAGGCTAGAACGTACCAAGAGACCCAGTACTTC
cdr3_aa: CASRVGQARTYQETQYF

v_call: TRBV7-2
d_call: NA
clone_size: many
j_call: TRBJ1-4
cdr3_nt: TGTGCCAGCAGCTTGTCCGTTAATGAAAAACTGTTTTTT
cdr3_aa: CASSLSVNEKLFF

v_call: TRBV10-3
d_call: NA
clone_size: many
j_call: TRBJ1-2
cdr3_nt: TGTGCCATCAGTCTGGGTGTGGAGGGCTACACCTTC
cdr3_aa: CAISLGVEGYTF

v_call: TRBV7-3
d_call: NA
clone_size: few
j_call: TRBJ1-5
cdr3_nt: TGTGCCAGCAGTGAAGGTCAGGGGAGTGTTCAGCCCCAGCATTTT
cdr3_aa: CASSEGQGSVQPQHF

v_call: TRBV7-9
d_call: NA
clone_size: many
j_call: TRBJ2-5
cdr3_nt: TGTGCCAGCAGCTGGTCCGGAGGGACCGCCGGGACCCAGTACTTC
cdr3_aa: CASSWSGGTAGTQYF

v_call: TRBV12-3/TRBV12-4
d_call: TRBD1
clone_size: NA
j_call: TRBJ2-6
cdr3_nt: TGTGCCAGCAAGTCCACAGGGGGCCTAGGGGCCAACGTCCTGACTTTC
cdr3_aa: CASKSTGGLGANVLTF

v_call: TRBV10-3
d_call: NA
clone_size: NA
j_call: TRBJ2-3
cdr3_nt: TGCGCCATCAGTGATCCGGGACAAATAAGCACAGATACGCAGTATTTT
cdr3_aa: CAISDPGQISTDTQYF

v_call: TRBV10-3
d_call: NA
clone_size: NA
j_call: TRBJ1-5
cdr3_nt: TGTGCCAGCAGTTATGTGGCAGGTTCTTCCCAGCCCCAGCGTTTT
cdr3_aa: CASSYVAGSSQPQRF

v_call: TRBV5-6
d_call: TRBD2
clone_size: many
j_call: TRBJ2-7
cdr3_nt: TGTGCCAGCAGCCCCCAGCGGGAGGGCCCTGGAACTCCCTACGAGCAGTACTTC
cdr3_aa: CASSPQREGPGTPYEQYF

v_call: TRBV20-1
d_call: NA
clone_size: NA
j_call: TRBJ2-5
cdr3_nt: TGCAGTGCTTGGGGGGCGGGAGAGTCCCAAGAGACCCAGTACTTC
cdr3_aa: CSAWGAGESQETQYF

v_call: TRBV19
d_call: NA
clone_size: many
j_call: TRBJ1-1
cdr3_nt: TGTGCCAGTAGGTTCCGTGGGTCCGTTAGGCCGGGTGAAGCTTTCTTT
cdr3_aa: CASRFRGSVRPGEAFF

v_call: TRBV11-2
d_call: NA
clone_size: NA
j_call: TRBJ2-7
cdr3_nt: TGTGCCGGACGGGACACCTATTACGAGCAGTACTTC
cdr3_aa: CAGRDTYYEQYF

v_call: TRBV20-1
d_call: TRBD1
clone_size: many
j_call: TRBJ2-7
cdr3_nt: TGCAGTGGCAAGACAGGGGGCTACGAGCAGTACTTC
cdr3_aa: CSGKTGGYEQYF

v_call: TRBV6-6
d_call: TRBD2
clone_size: many
j_call: TRBJ2-5
cdr3_nt: TGTGCCAGCAGTAACCTAGCGGGGGGACCAAAAGAGACCCAGTACTTC
cdr3_aa: CASSNLAGGPKETQYF

v_call: TRBV15
d_call: NA
clone_size: many
j_call: TRBJ1-1
cdr3_nt: TGTGCCACCAGCAGAGATCCGGCAGGGTCTGAAGCTTTCTTT
cdr3_aa: CATSRDPAGSEAFF

v_call: TRBV19
d_call: NA
clone_size: NA
j_call: TRBJ1-2
cdr3_nt: TGTGCCAGTAGCAATGGTAGGGGCTACACCTTC
cdr3_aa: CASSNGRGYTF

v_call: TRBV25-1
d_call: NA
clone_size: NA
j_call: TRBJ1-2
cdr3_nt: TGTGCCAGCAGTGAATGGGGCTTGGACTATGGCTACACCTTC
cdr3_aa: CASSEWGLDYGYTF

v_call: TRBV7-2
d_call: TRBD2
clone_size: NA
j_call: TRBJ2-2
cdr3_nt: TGTGCCAGCAGCGGAAGAGGACTGTCAGCGGGAGGCGCCGGGGAGCTGTTTTTT
cdr3_aa: CASSGRGLSAGGAGELFF

v_call: TRBV4-1
d_call: TRBD1
clone_size: NA
j_call: TRBJ2-5
cdr3_nt: TGTGCCGGCAGCCGTGGGACAGCCGTTCTTGGGACCCAGTACTTC
cdr3_aa: CAGSRGTAVLGTQYF

v_call: TRBV29-1
d_call: NA
clone_size: NA
j_call: TRBJ1-5
cdr3_nt: TGCAGCGTTGGGCCGGAGCCCCAGCATTTT
cdr3_aa: CSVGPEPQHF

v_call: TRBV7-7
d_call: NA
clone_size: many
j_call: TRBJ2-5
cdr3_nt: TGTGCCAGCAGCTTCGACCAGGGGACCCAGTACTTC
cdr3_aa: CASSFDQGTQYF